These 25 T cell receptor beta chains were all obtained from the same sample, sequenced in a study of shared clonotypes between healthy human individuals (TCRdb year 2020). The library came from the immunoSEQ multiplex PCR assay. Entries here come from immuneACCESS through TCRdb and include only in-frame sequences with V and J called. Some clones fail to appear in such tables; in the studies checked, an unresolved V gene covers under half of the shortfall, and the cause of the remainder is unknown. This sample has hundreds of thousands of clones in its table, and under 95% of those were observed once. Jointly, the top ten make up roughly 22% of the sample. For the CD8 naive samples, CD45RO-negative cells were positively selected for CCR7, yielding a CD45RA+CCR7+ population from which TemRA cells were excluded. Sequencing was done on a sample of naive CD8+ T cells sorted from blood. The cell subset or site label, read with the paper, signifies: CD45RA+CCR7+. The receptors originated from a man younger than 45 in good health.

The chain couples TRBV9 to TRBJ2-4; unclear D gene. V was pared by 0 bases and J by 8 bases, with 15 bases between. The CDR3 spans 15 residues. Germline V gene lookup returns CDR1 SGDLS and CDR2 YYNGEE. The CDR3 loop reads CASSVGVGLIDIQYF. The CDR3 DNA follows: TGTGCCAGCAGCGTAGGTGTAGGGCTGATAGACATTCAGTACTTC.

The chain uses TRBV4-3 and TRBJ1-1, with D maybe TRBD1 (6 bases). CDR3 size: 14 residues. V was pared by 3 bases and J by 8 bases, with 16 bases between. Germline CDR1 and CDR2: LGHNA and YSLEER. CDR3 residues: CASSHQRTAHEAFF. The CDR3 DNA reads as TGCGCCAGCAGCCATCAAAGGACAGCCCACGAAGCTTTCTTT.

This chain joins TRBV28 and TRBJ2-5, with D possibly matching TRBD1 (5 bases). Germline CDR1 and CDR2: MDHEN and SYDVKM. This CDR3 region has 13 residues. Trimming pared 5 bases from V and 0 bases from J, leaving 7 bases between. The DNA of the CDR3 is TGTGCCAGCAGTAAACAGGACCAAGAGACCCAGTACTTC. Protein sequence: CASSKQDQETQYF.

This clone was seen just once. The gene calls are TRBV21-1 and TRBJ2-1; the table names TRBD2, a call not compared with the DNA. TRBV21-1 represents a pseudogene. The CDR3 runs to 13 residues. CDR3 loop: CASSKDPDNEQFF. In nucleotides, the CDR3 is TGTGCCAGCAGCAAAGACCCGGACAATGAGCAGTTCTTC.

V and J are TRBV9 and TRBJ2-1; D is tentatively TRBD1 or TRBD2 (5 bases each). Trimming left V 3 bases short and J 1 base short, with 14 bases between. Germline V gene lookup returns CDR1 SGDLS and CDR2 YYNGEE. CDR3 length equals 16 residues. CDR3 in amino acids: CASSGRDDRSYNEQFF. The CDR3, as DNA: TGTGCCAGCAGCGGACGGGACGATCGATCCTACAATGAGCAGTTCTTC.

V and J are TRBV7-2 and TRBJ2-7; D call uncertain. Trimming shortened V by 4 bases and J by 3 bases, and 10 bases separated the two germline ends. The CDR3 extends over 13 amino acids. Germline loops: CDR1 SGHTA, CDR2 FQGNSA. CDR3 amino acids: CASSSDTYYEQYF. In nucleotides, the CDR3 is TGTGCCAGCAGCTCCGACACTTACTACGAGCAGTACTTC.

The rearrangement joins TRBV10-3 to TRBJ2-6; 8 nucleotides align to TRBD2. CDR3 length: 17 residues. Germline V gene sequence: CDR1 ENHRY, CDR2 SYGVKD. V was pared by 6 bases and J by 0 bases, with 7 bases of the junction left unmatched. CDR3 sequence: CAIRGTSGNSGANVLTF. CDR3 coding DNA: TGTGCCATCAGAGGTACTAGCGGAAACTCTGGGGCCAACGTCCTGACTTTC.

V gene TRBV29-1 combines with J gene TRBJ2-1; D is unclear. The V gene's germline CDR1 is SQVTM and CDR2 ANQGSEA. The V gene lost 3 bases and the J gene lost 5 bases, with 8 bases spanning the gap. CDR3 length equals 12 residues. CDR3 residues: CSVEGDHNEQFF. The CDR3 bases are TGCAGCGTTGAGGGTGACCACAATGAGCAGTTCTTC.

This sequence joins TRBV7-6 and TRBJ1-5; D is undetermined. V was shortened by 1 base and J by 5 bases, with 12 bases between the two germline ends. In germline, CDR1 is SGHVS, CDR2 FNYEAQ. The CDR3 is 15 residues long. CDR3 bases: TGTGCCAGCAGCTTAGAGCCTGGGTCTCATCAGCCCCAGCATTTT. It specifies CASSLEPGSHQPQHF.

In DNA form, the CDR3 reads TGTGCCACCAGCAGAGAGATCTCTGGAAACACCATATATTTT. This encodes CATSREISGNTIYF. V is TRBV15 and J is TRBJ1-3; D remains ambiguous. The CDR3 spans 14 residues. Germline V gives CDR1 LNHNV, CDR2 YYDKDF (reference sequence). V dropped 0 bases and J dropped 0 bases, with 3 bases sitting between them.

The rearrangement links TRBV28 to TRBJ1-4; no clear D. This CDR3 has 14 residues. Trimming pared 3 bases from V and 2 bases from J, leaving 7 bases between. Germline CDR1 and CDR2: MDHEN and SYDVKM. Here the CDR3 DNA reads TGTGCCAGCAGTTTGGGCCGGACTAATGAAAAACTGTTTTTT. Protein sequence: CASSLGRTNEKLFF.

This sequence joins TRBV7-9 and TRBJ2-7; D assignment may be TRBD1 or TRBD2 (5 bases each). The CDR3 has 14 amino acids. V lost 4 bases and J lost 3, with 13 bases in between. Germline values: CDR1 SEHNR, CDR2 FQNEAQ (reference sequence). CDR3 nucleotide sequence: TGTGCCAGCAGCTATCCGGGACGGAACTACGAGCAGTACTTC. Translating gives CASSYPGRNYEQYF. Full variable domain (remainder filled in from reference TRBV7-9 and TRBJ2-7): DTGVSQNPRHKITKRGQNVTFRCDPISEHNRLYWYRQTLGQGPEFLTYFQNEAQLEKSRLLSDRFSAERPKGSFSTLEIQRTEQGDSAMYLCASSYPGRNYEQYFGPGTRLTVT.

This clone was seen only a few times. The V call is TRBV7-6, the J call TRBJ2-7, with D unclear. The CDR3 covers 15 residues. Germline loops: CDR1 SGHVS, CDR2 FNYEAQ. V was shortened by 1 base and J by 2 bases, with 12 bases between the two germline ends. CDR3 nucleotide sequence: TGTGCCAGCAGCTTAGAAGGCGGAACGGCCTACGAGCAGTACTTC. Encoded protein: CASSLEGGTAYEQYF.

The chain recombines TRBV27 with TRBJ2-1, with 14 bases fitting TRBD2. Germline V CDR1 and CDR2: MNHEY, SMNVEV (reference sequence). CDR3 length: 15 amino acids. With 4 bases clipped from V and 8 bases from J, the junction kept 4 bases outside the gene matches. In DNA, the CDR3 is TGTGCCAGCAGTTCCCGACTAGCGGGAGGGCATGAGCAGTTCTTC. It is translated as CASSSRLAGGHEQFF.

This clone was counted at least ten times. At the DNA level, this CDR3 is encoded by other sequences in the same sample as well. The chain has TRBV11-2 and TRBJ1-2; D unclear. CDR3 length: 17 residues. CDR1 is SGHAT, CDR2 FQNNGV, per germline. The V and J ends lost 1 base and 5 bases respectively, with 20 bases between them. For the CDR3, the DNA is TGTGCCAGCAGCTTAGGGCAGGTTCCTATTAAGAATTATGGCTACACCTTC. Translating gives CASSLGQVPIKNYGYTF.

This clone appeared once. The chain couples TRBV7-9 to TRBJ1-4, with D uncertain. The V and J ends lost 7 bases and 6 bases respectively, with 9 bases between them. Germline V gene data show CDR1 as SEHNR and CDR2 as FQNEAQ (reference sequence). The CDR3 is 12 amino acids. This CDR3 reads CASTRSYEKLFF. The CDR3 DNA reads TGTGCCAGCACCCGCAGTTATGAAAAACTGTTTTTT.

This clone was seen just once. The chain combines TRBV27 with TRBJ2-2, with TRBD1 as a possible D gene (5 bases). CDR3 size: 13 residues. The germline V and J ends were trimmed by 5 bases and 6 bases, with 10 bases remaining between them. The germline CDR1 and CDR2 sequences are MNHEY and SMNVEV (reference sequence). For the CDR3, the DNA is TGTGCCAGCAGTATAAAGGGGCCCGGGGAGCTGTTTTTT. It specifies CASSIKGPGELFF.

V and J are TRBV7-9 and TRBJ2-5; the match to TRBD2 covers 9 bases. CDR1 and CDR2 (germline): SEHNR, FQNEAQ (reference sequence). The CDR3 is 13 residues long. CDR3: CVGAGGMEETQYF. The DNA for the CDR3 is TGTGTGGGAGCGGGAGGTATGGAAGAGACCCAGTACTTC.

The V call is TRBV29-1, the J call TRBJ2-1; a possible D gene is TRBD2 (6 bases). The CDR3 sequence is 20 residues long. V shed 7 bases and J shed 2 bases, with 33 bases lying between them. Germline V gene lookup returns CDR1 SQVTM and CDR2 ANQGSEA. The chain's CDR3 is CSALGGPTLGGIRTYNEQFF. In nucleotides, the CDR3 is TGCAGCGCCCTTGGTGGGCCCACCCTAGGCGGGATAAGAACCTACAATGAGCAGTTCTTC.

V usage is TRBV7-8 and J usage is TRBJ2-7; D is perhaps TRBD1 (6 bases). V lost 2 bases and J lost 7, with 9 bases in between. The CDR3 is made up of 12 amino acids. The germline CDR1 and CDR2 sequences are SGHVS and FQNEAQ. The CDR3 here is CASSLQRGEQYF. CDR3 coding DNA: TGTGCCAGCAGCTTACAGAGGGGGGAGCAGTACTTC. Full variable domain (remainder filled in from reference TRBV7-8 and TRBJ2-7): GAGVSQSPRYKVAKRGQDVALRCDPISGHVSLFWYQQALGQGPEFLTYFQNEAQLDKSGLPSDRFFAERPEGSVSTLKIQRTQQEDSAVYLCASSLQRGEQYFGPGTRLTVT.

Comments on this clone: At one end the junction does not follow the germline gene, possibly because of a read error. The rearrangement links TRBV11-1 to TRBJ2-3; TRBD2 matches at 10 bases. Germline loops: CDR1 SGHAT, CDR2 FQDESV (reference sequence). The CDR3 contains 16 residues. Here the CDR3 DNA reads TGTGCCAGCAGCTTTCTAGCGGGGGCACGCACCGATACGCAGTATTTT. Translation: CASSFLAGARTDTQYF.

This sequence joins TRBV11-2 and TRBJ2-1; D remains unclear. The CDR3 is made up of 15 amino acids. V was trimmed by 4 bases and J by 0 bases, leaving 10 bases between them. Per germline, CDR1 SGHAT and CDR2 FQNNGV. The chain's CDR3 is CASSSHPSSYNEQFF. The CDR3, as DNA: TGTGCCAGCAGCTCCCACCCTAGCTCCTACAATGAGCAGTTCTTC. The whole variable domain, filled in from reference TRBV11-2 and TRBJ2-1, reads EAGVAQSPRYKIIEKRQSVAFWCNPISGHATLYWYQQILGQGPKLLIQFQNNGVVDDSQLPKDRFSAERLKGVDSTLKIQPAKLEDSAVYLCASSSHPSSYNEQFFGPGTRLTVL.

The chain links TRBV2 to TRBJ2-1; D is unclear. V lost 7 bases and J lost 1, with 11 bases in between. CDR3 size: 14 residues. Germline V gene sequence: CDR1 SNHLY, CDR2 FYNNEI. The CDR3 loop is CASTADVSYNEQFF. CDR3 in DNA: TGTGCCAGCACGGCGGATGTATCCTACAATGAGCAGTTCTTC. Drawing the rest from reference TRBV2 and TRBJ2-1, the complete variable domain is EPEVTQTPSHQVTQMGQEVILRCVPISNHLYFYWYRQILGQKVEFLVSFYNNEISEKSEIFDDQFSVERPDGSNFTLKIRSTKLEDSAMYFCASTADVSYNEQFFGPGTRLTVL.

This chain connects TRBV30 to TRBJ2-3; no clear D. Trimming stripped 1 base from V and 6 bases from J, with 11 bases between. Germline V gene data show CDR1 as GTSNPN and CDR2 as SVGIG (reference sequence). The CDR3 runs 13 residues. CDR3 coding DNA: TGTGCCTGGAGTGAGACCCTCATCGATACGCAGTATTTT. Protein product: CAWSETLIDTQYF.

The J gene is TRBJ2-5, the V gene TRBV5-6; 7 bases fit TRBD1. The V gene end was trimmed by 0 bases and the J gene end by 2 bases; junction bases not matched to a gene: 7. The CDR3 covers 16 residues. The germline V gene has CDR1 SGHDT and CDR2 YYEEEE. The CDR3 DNA reads TGTGCCAGCAGCTTGGGGGGAACAGGGGTTCAAGAGACCCAGTACTTC. It is translated as CASSLGGTGVQETQYF.